Sequencing of this T cell receptor (beta chain) was carried out in a study of regulatory T cells in long-lasting Graves disease. Overall study results and limits: Small numbers of samples may have cut accuracy. Repertoires from persistent disease leaned toward TRBV28, TRBJ1-2 and TRBJ2-5. Researchers reported studying only peripheral blood, not thyroid tissue.

The time point: persistent/refractory GD, antithyroid drugs over 5 years with positive TRAb. Preparation of the TCR library used RNA extracted from PBMCs. Patients met American Thyroid Association criteria for Graves' disease. Libraries of TCR beta came from iRepertoire HTBI primers plus Arm-PCR of CDR3 regions. A single record per CDR3 protein comes from TCRdb applying MiXCR to the multiplex PCR reads. Among about 420,000 distinct CDR3 sequences listed, 23% were seen once. Comments on this clonotype: No antigen is known for it.

CDR3 length: 15 residues. The germline gives CDR1 DFQATT, CDR2 SNEGSKA (reference sequence). V was trimmed by 5 bases and J by 4 bases, leaving 17 bases between them. J is TRBJ2-2 and V is TRBV20-1, with D perhaps TRBD1 (6 bases). The sequence was collected from a female donor with Graves disease. Material: peripheral blood mononuclear cells (PBMCs), obtained when the disease was refractory, from a patient treated with antithyroid drugs. CDR3 region: CSASQGTRSTGELFF. The CDR3 DNA is TGCAGTGCTTCCCAGGGGACCAGATCCACCGGGGAGCTGTTTTTT.